This T cell receptor beta chain comes out of a study of blood T cell repertoires in COVID-19. Looking at the study overall: Acute and convalescent COVID-19 specimens originated in the United States, Italy and Spain. Nucleic acid was either cDNA or gDNA, and it came from T cells, B-cell-depleted T cells, or PBMCs.

The authors' processing: Counts of nucleated cells, estimated from reference gene primer amplification, were obtained. The data were produced by immunoSEQ multiplex PCR, yet TCRdb's version contains in-frame clones alone and is incomplete. V and J calls and clone size come straight from that table; D and trimming were deduced from the DNA. The repertoire holds approximately 200,000 clones, with about 86% as singletons. There are 16 residues in the CDR3. V shed 2 bases and J shed 5 bases, with 15 bases lying between them. Per germline, CDR1 SGHAT and CDR2 FQNNGV. The sequenced material came from peripheral blood. The clonotype comes from a woman aged 25-40 years with active or convalescent COVID-19. The gene calls are TRBV11-2 and TRBJ1-4; D not certain. CDR3 loop: CASSLYNAGGNEKLFF. Written as DNA, the CDR3 is TGTGCCAGCAGCTTATACAACGCCGGAGGGAATGAAAAACTGTTTTTT.